This TCR beta chain is drawn from a study of T-cell reconstitution after alpha-beta-depleted transplantation in children. Study observations and caveats: Counts and diversity of T cells one year after transplant came mostly from newly produced T cells. Recipient T cells and thymic progenitors that survived gave rise to the high TCRbeta diversity observed at day 60 in some patients. At around two months after transplant, the alpha-beta T cells were reportedly derived from several hundred expanded clones that came from non-depleted graft cells.

The library targeted TCRbeta and was prepared with unique molecular identifiers. TCRdb called the PCR reads again in MiXCR, with one record for every CDR3 protein. The sample has 540,000 or so distinct CDR3 sequences, more than 20% seen once. The CDR3 covers 14 residues. J was trimmed by 5 bases and V by 2 bases; bases with no gene match: 4. This clonotype came up many times. As yet, its antigen is unknown. This specimen was PBMCs, mostly from graft donor cells, taken 360 days after TCRalphabeta/CD19-depleted stem cell transplant. This clonotype was obtained from a boy under two years old who had a stem cell transplant for acute myeloid leukemia, so the T cells may come from the graft donor. This chain uses TRBV12-3 or TRBV12-4 with TRBJ2-7; 9 bases agree with TRBD2. In DNA form, the CDR3 reads TGTGCCAGCAGTTTACGAGCGGGGGGTCACGAGCAGTACTTC. As protein: CASSLRAGGHEQYF.